This T cell receptor beta chain was sequenced during a study of human T cells and chemical hapten exposure (dated by TCRdb to the early 2020s). About the investigation overall: For sensitization, 2% DPC in acetone was applied to a roughly 2 cm by roughly 2 cm area of upper inner arm skin. Peripheral blood TCR repertoire changes were tracked in vivo in alopecia patients during primary and secondary sensitization to the hapten diphenylcyclopropenone (DPC). Patient blood was sampled pre-sensitization (week 0) and at 2, 6 and about 24 weeks after DPC sensitization. Most of the patients in the cohort were female, and the cohort covered alopecia areata with under or over 50% scalp involvement, alopecia totalis and alopecia universalis. Patch testing on the upper back used Finn chambers containing 0.01% DPC, with scoring done after 6 days according to International Contact Dermatitis Research Group standards. Libraries were pooled for sequencing, and variation in per-sample TCR yields was attributed mainly to small differences in library volumes within the pool. Throughout the study period of about 25 weeks, patients also received therapeutic DPC doses to the scalp every week. Blood for TCR sequencing was provided by twenty-nine alopecia patients at one to four time points (pre-sensitization, 2, 6 and 24 weeks).

Reading the label with the study, this specimen's time point is: patch test 1, 2 weeks after DPC sensitization. The treatment or condition label for this specimen denotes: therapeutic diphenylcyclopropenone sensitization with weekly scalp DPC. Blood at each patch-test visit was drawn before the patch test was applied. Eligible patients were aged 18 to 70, diagnosed with alopecia, deemed suitable for DPC therapy, and excluded if pregnant. Total RNA was extracted from unfractionated whole blood collected in Tempus Blood RNA tubes. This clonotype showed up many times. Its binding antigen is unknown. Base qualities were left out, and no much larger clone turns up one base away. Deletion took 0 bases off V and 3 bases off J, with a span of 5 bases between the germline ends. The CDR3 goes from the cysteine to the phenylalanine over 14 residues. The retained sequence is limited to the CDR3, 42 bases, with the frame set at the first base. The germline V gene provides CDR1 MNHEY and CDR2 SVGAGI.

The investigation overall reported the following: Repeated subsampling changed both the strength of the expansion versus patch-test correlation and the threshold at which the correlation became significant. All patients had alopecia, a presumed autoimmune disease, so their immune response might differ from that of healthy individuals. Significantly more large CDR3 similarity clusters were formed by expanded TCRs than by pre-sensitization or healthy control sets, consistent with antigen-driven responses. DPC sensitization did not change how many TCRs were above 1 in 1000 frequency, and no evidence was found of alterations in global repertoire structure. The number of PT1 expanded TCRs positively correlated with patch test score, significant at thresholds 8, 16 and 32 but not 4.

Library preparation used RACE. Sequencing used a NextSeq 500. During library preparation, unique molecular identifiers were attached to individual cDNA molecules so that TCRs could be counted in a quantitative, reproducible way. For every blood RNA sample, sequencing covered both the TCR alpha and TCR beta chains. Regarding the original processing steps: Samples had a median of roughly 98,000 TCRs, with a range from about 23,224 to 750,000. The Decombinator software suite was used to annotate V, J and CDR3 in the TCR reads. Every sample was subsampled to the same number of TCRs (28,000) for the PS versus PT1 abundance plots. Expanded TCRs were defined as absent before sensitization and observed at least eight times at the 2-week time point. TCRdb's own reprocessing of the public reads used fastp at Q25 and MiXCR and kept productive beta chains. All rows with the same CDR3 protein become a single entry with the most common DNA and genes. These V and J calls rely on TCRdb rather than the paper's analysis. The sample table holds tens of thousands of distinct CDR3 sequences, of which over 7.5% were seen once. The ten largest clones add up to around 3.3% of the sample.

The chain joins TRBV6-5 to TRBJ2-2; no D gene can be assigned with confidence. This clonotype was obtained from a middle-aged woman with alopecia areata. Some clones in this sample may be carry-over from other donors' samples. The source material was whole blood, sampled in connection with sensitization to the hapten diphenylcyclopropenone (DPC). The CDR3 reads as follows: CASSYSRDTGELFF. The nucleotides are TGTGCCAGCAGTTACTCGAGAGACACCGGGGAGCTGTTTTTT.